Presented here are 17 T cell receptor beta chains from one specimen sequenced in a study of T-cell reconstitution after alpha-beta-depleted transplantation in children. TCRbeta library construction was performed incorporating unique molecular identifiers. A single record per CDR3 protein comes from TCRdb applying MiXCR to the PCR reads. This table has over 450,000 distinct CDR3 sequences, about 11% appearing once. The sequencing used PBMCs, collected before TCRalphabeta/CD19-depleted stem cell transplant. Source of these receptors: a child between 2 and 9 years old with inherited bone marrow failure, due to receive a stem cell transplant.

This rearrangement joins TRBV6-5 to TRBJ2-1; 10 bases are a match to TRBD2. Trimming took 2 bases from V and 7 from J; bases not matched to a gene: 11. The CDR3 extends over 17 amino acids. Per the germline V gene, CDR1 is MNHEY and CDR2 is SVGAGI. The CDR3 loop is CASSYGEEREGPNEQFF. CDR3 nucleotide sequence: TGTGCCAGCAGTTACGGGGAAGAGCGGGAGGGCCCTAATGAGCAGTTCTTC.

The rearrangement links TRBV20-1 to TRBJ2-1; possibly TRBD1 for D (5 bases). V was trimmed by 6 bases and J by 2 bases, leaving 11 bases between them. The CDR3 is made up of 13 amino acids. CDR1 is DFQATT and CDR2 is SNEGSKA in the germline V gene (reference sequence). The CDR3 loop is CSARQQAYNEQFF. CDR3 sequence (DNA): TGCAGTGCCAGACAACAGGCCTACAATGAGCAGTTCTTC.

The sample holds a few counts of this clonotype. The chain couples TRBV19 to TRBJ1-2; D may be TRBD1 (6 bases). Germline V gene sequence: CDR1 LNHDA, CDR2 SQIVND (reference sequence). The CDR3 extends over 13 amino acids. The V end lost 3 bases, the J end lost 8 bases, and 13 bases lay between the germline ends. In DNA, the CDR3 is TGTGCCAGTAGTATCCGGACAGTGCGGGGCTACACCTTC. Encoded protein: CASSIRTVRGYTF.

This clonotype was observed a handful of times. The rearrangement links TRBV19 to TRBJ1-5; D uncertain. V gave up 7 bases and J gave up 7 bases, with 11 bases separating them. CDR1 and CDR2 from the germline V gene are LNHDA and SQIVND (reference sequence). The CDR3 is 12 residues long. The CDR3, as DNA: TGTGCCAGTATCAGTTTCGGACAGCCCCAGCATTTT. Protein sequence: CASISFGQPQHF.

This clonotype has at least ten counts. The rearrangement joins TRBV5-1 to TRBJ2-7, with TRBD2 matching over 8 bases. V shed 1 base, J shed 3 bases, and the junction held 3 bases outside the gene matches. The germline V gene encodes CDR1 SGHRS and CDR2 YFSETQ. There are 14 residues in the CDR3. CDR3 loop: CASSLSGGLYEQYF. In DNA form, the CDR3 reads TGCGCCAGCAGCTTGAGCGGGGGCCTCTACGAGCAGTACTTC.

This clonotype appeared many times. V and J are TRBV24-1 and TRBJ2-5, with D perhaps TRBD1 or TRBD2 (5 bases each). CDR1 is KGHDR and CDR2 is SFDVKD in the germline V gene. The CDR3 covers 14 residues. Trimming stripped 2 bases from V and 5 bases from J, with 11 bases between. This CDR3 is CATSDSWDGETQYF. The CDR3, as DNA: TGTGCCACCAGTGATTCATGGGACGGGGAGACCCAGTACTTC.

This clonotype occurred a few times. The rearrangement links TRBV4-3 to TRBJ2-1; TRBD2 aligns across 8 bases. There are 16 residues in the CDR3. Germline lookup yields CDR1 LGHNA and CDR2 YSLEER. With V trimmed by 3 bases and J by 8 bases, 12 bases remained unmatched. This CDR3 reads CASSQEPGLGGDEQFF. The CDR3 bases are TGCGCCAGCAGCCAGGAACCGGGACTAGGCGGGGATGAGCAGTTCTTC.

Many counts were recorded for this clonotype. Compared with germline, one end of the junction differs, possibly owing to a read error. The chain combines TRBV12-3 or TRBV12-4 with TRBJ2-1, with 9 bases matching TRBD2. The CDR3 is 16 amino acids. The CDR3 loop is CASSLAWASGVNEQFF. CDR3 nucleotides: TGTGCCAGCAGTCTAGCATGGGCTAGCGGGGTCAATGAGCAGTTCTTC.

This clonotype appeared many times. J is TRBJ2-1 and V is TRBV9; 8 bases are a match to TRBD1. Germline CDR1 reads SGDLS; CDR2 reads YYNGEE. The trim removed 3 bases at V and 3 bases at J, leaving 11 bases unmatched. The CDR3 extends over 17 amino acids. This chain's CDR3 is CASSATQGAVSYNEQFF. CDR3 bases: TGTGCCAGCAGCGCCACCCAGGGGGCGGTAAGCTACAATGAGCAGTTCTTC.

Many counts were recorded for this clonotype. The V call is TRBV20-1, the J call TRBJ1-6; no definite D call. The V gene lost 4 bases and the J gene lost 10 bases, with 26 bases spanning the gap. The CDR3 is 17 residues long. Germline CDR1 reads DFQATT; CDR2 reads SNEGSKA (reference sequence). CDR3 nucleotides: TGCAGTGCTATCCCACACTTAGTTGGGCCCGTCGAATCACCCCTCCACTTT. Translated, it gives CSAIPHLVGPVESPLHF.

This clonotype occurred many times. The J gene is TRBJ2-2, the V gene TRBV5-1, with D unresolved. CDR3 length: 14 amino acids. Germline assignment: CDR1 SGHRS and CDR2 YFSETQ. Trimming removed 0 bases from V and 2 bases from J, with 5 bases in between. This chain's CDR3 is CASSLEHNTGELFF. The CDR3 DNA reads as TGCGCCAGCAGCTTGGAGCACAACACCGGGGAGCTGTTTTTT.

This clonotype came up many times. J is TRBJ2-1 and V is TRBV10-3; TRBD1 is a possible D gene (6 bases). The V end lost 2 bases, the J end lost 4 bases, and 18 bases lay between the germline ends. In germline, CDR1 is ENHRY, CDR2 SYGVKD. The CDR3 length is 17 residues. The CDR3 loop is CAISEAAGVFRYNEQFF. DNA of the CDR3: TGTGCCATCAGTGAGGCGGCAGGGGTGTTCAGGTACAATGAGCAGTTCTTC.

This clonotype appeared many times. This CDR3 reads CSARRTSDSRYEQFF. For the CDR3, the DNA is TGCAGTGCTAGAAGGACTAGCGACTCGAGGTATGAGCAGTTCTTC. The chain has TRBV20-1 and TRBJ2-1; 9 bases map to TRBD2. CDR1 and CDR2 from the germline V gene are DFQATT and SNEGSKA (reference sequence). V dropped 2 bases and J dropped 8; count of bases not matched to a gene: 10. The CDR3 contains 15 residues.

To note about this clonotype: A much larger clone is a single base away; this may be a read error. CDR3 protein: CAISETRSNTEAFF. Here the CDR3 DNA reads TGTGCCATCAGTGAGACCAGGAGTAACACTGAAGCTTTCTTT. The rearrangement uses TRBV10-3 and TRBJ1-1; D unclear. The CDR3 covers 14 residues. V lost 2 bases to trimming and J lost 2 bases, with 9 bases between them. Germline lookup yields CDR1 ENHRY and CDR2 SYGVKD.

Ten or more counts support this clonotype. The CDR3 is CASSLGGIPYGYTF. CDR3 nucleotides: TGTGCCAGCAGTTTAGGGGGCATACCCTATGGCTACACCTTC. The rearrangement uses TRBV12-3 or TRBV12-4 and TRBJ1-2, with a tentative D call TRBD1 (5 bases). This CDR3 has 14 amino acids. The V gene lost 1 base and the J gene lost 4 bases, with 10 bases spanning the gap.

This clonotype was observed many times. The J gene is TRBJ2-5, the V gene TRBV12-3 or TRBV12-4; D is undetermined. This CDR3 is 13 amino acids long. Between the trimmed V and J ends, which lost 2 bases and 2 bases, there was a span of 6 bases. The CDR3 DNA reads TGTGCCAGCAGTTTAACGGAACAAGAGACCCAGTACTTC. This gives the protein CASSLTEQETQYF.

The chain links TRBV29-1 to TRBJ2-3; the D call may be TRBD1 or TRBD2 (6 bases each). The CDR3 totals 18 residues. The V gene's germline CDR1 is SQVTM and CDR2 ANQGSEA. V lost 4 bases and J lost 6, with 29 bases in between. CDR3 residues: CSVGQGSWGEMSSDTQYF. The CDR3 nucleotides read TGCAGCGTTGGGCAGGGGTCATGGGGGGAGATGTCTTCCGATACGCAGTATTTT.